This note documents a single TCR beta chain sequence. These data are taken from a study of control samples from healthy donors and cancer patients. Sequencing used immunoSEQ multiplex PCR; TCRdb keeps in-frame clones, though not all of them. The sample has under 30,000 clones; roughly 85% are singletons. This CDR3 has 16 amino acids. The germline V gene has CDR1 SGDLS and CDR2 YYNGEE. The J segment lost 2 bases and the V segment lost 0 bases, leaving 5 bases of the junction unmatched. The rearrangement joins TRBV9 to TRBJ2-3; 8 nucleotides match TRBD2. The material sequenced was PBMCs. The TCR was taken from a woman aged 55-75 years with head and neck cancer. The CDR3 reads CASSVDGRGDTDTQYF. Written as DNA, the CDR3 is TGTGCCAGCAGCGTAGACGGGCGGGGGGACACAGATACGCAGTATTTT. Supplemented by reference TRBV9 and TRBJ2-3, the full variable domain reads DSGVTQTPKHLITATGQRVTLRCSPRSGDLSVYWYQQSLDQGLQFLIQYYNGEERAKGNILERFSAQQFPDLHSELNLSSLELGDSALYFCASSVDGRGDTDTQYFGPGTRLTVL.